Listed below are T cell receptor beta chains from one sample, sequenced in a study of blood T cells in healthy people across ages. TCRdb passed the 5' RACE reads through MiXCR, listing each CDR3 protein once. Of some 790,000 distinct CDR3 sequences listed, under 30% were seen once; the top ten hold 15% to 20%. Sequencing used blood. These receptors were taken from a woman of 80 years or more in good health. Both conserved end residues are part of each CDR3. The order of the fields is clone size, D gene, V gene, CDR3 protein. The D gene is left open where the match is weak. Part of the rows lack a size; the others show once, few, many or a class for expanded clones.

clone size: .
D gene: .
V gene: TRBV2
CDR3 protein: CASSETGAAGELFF

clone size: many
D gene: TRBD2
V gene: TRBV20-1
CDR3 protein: CSAGSGGATETQYF

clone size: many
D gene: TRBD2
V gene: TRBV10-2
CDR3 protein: CASSERGLARETQYF

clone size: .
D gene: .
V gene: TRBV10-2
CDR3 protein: CASRSAETYEQYF

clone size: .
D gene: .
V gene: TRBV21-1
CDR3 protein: CASSKAPSGPETQYF

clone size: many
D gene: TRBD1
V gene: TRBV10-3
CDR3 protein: CAITGQGNEQYF

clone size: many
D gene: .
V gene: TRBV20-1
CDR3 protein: CSARTGTMAGEQYF

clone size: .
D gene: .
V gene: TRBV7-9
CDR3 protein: CASSLVASDEQFF

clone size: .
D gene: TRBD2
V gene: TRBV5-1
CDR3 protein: CASSAGTTPPKTQYF

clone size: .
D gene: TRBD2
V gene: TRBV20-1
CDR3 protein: CSAKGAGGYSYNEQFF

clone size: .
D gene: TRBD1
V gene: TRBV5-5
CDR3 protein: CASSLAGTGVGYGYTF

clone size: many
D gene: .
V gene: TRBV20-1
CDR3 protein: CSATKEGGQGTQYF

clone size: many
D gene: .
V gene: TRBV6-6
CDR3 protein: CASSHILGEQFF

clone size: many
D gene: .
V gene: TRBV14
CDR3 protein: CASSQNRGSYEQFF

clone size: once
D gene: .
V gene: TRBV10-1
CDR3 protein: CAIKSVEGQGQETRYF

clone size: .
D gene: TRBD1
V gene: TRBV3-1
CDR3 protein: CASSRWTGGKNTEAFF

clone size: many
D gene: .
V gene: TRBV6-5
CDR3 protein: CASKVRFTDTQYF

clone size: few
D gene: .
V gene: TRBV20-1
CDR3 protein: CSASRGGGSYGYTF

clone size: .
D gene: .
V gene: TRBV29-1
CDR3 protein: CSVGIPNEQFF

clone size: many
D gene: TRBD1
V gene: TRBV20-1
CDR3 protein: CSARGGQGLPDTQYF

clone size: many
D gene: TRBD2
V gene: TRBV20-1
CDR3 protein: CSATIAGLAKNIQYF

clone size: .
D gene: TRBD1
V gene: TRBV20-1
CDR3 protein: CSAKFDRGDYGHTF

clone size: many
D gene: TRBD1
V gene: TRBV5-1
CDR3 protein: CASSLAGTGEIYGYTF

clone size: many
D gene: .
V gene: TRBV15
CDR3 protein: CATSRDPGTFYNEQFF

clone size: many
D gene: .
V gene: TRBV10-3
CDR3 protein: CAIRGAYGTDTQYF

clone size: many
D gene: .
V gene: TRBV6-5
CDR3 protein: CASSYSSGRGFF

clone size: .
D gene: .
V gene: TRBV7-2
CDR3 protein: CASSRGGHKNTEAFF

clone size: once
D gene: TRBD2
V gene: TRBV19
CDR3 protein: CASSRDYPNTGELFF

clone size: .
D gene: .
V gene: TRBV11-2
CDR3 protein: CASSLGGEEGYTFGSGTKYNEQFF

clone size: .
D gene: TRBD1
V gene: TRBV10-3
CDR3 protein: CAISDVRDSGNQPQHF

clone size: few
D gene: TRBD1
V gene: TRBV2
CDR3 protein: CVSSDGDPGQKFGADTQYF

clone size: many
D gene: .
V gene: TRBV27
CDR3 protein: CASSFRRTVGQETQYF

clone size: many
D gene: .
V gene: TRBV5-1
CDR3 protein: CASSLRTAGNYGYTF

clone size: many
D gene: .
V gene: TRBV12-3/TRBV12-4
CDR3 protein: CASSFSYGYTF

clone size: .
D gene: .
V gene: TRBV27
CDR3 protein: CASSLLGGLVMNTEAFF

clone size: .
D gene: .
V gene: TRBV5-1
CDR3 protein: CASRRENQETQYF

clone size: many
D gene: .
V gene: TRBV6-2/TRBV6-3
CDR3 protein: CASSYRLVSGGEQFF

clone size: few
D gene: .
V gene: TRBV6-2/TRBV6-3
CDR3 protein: CASSYLEFNQPQHF

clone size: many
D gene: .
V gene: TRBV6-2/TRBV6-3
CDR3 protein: CASSPHLSRENSPLHF

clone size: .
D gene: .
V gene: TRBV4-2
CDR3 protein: CASSPPFPGMTDTQYF

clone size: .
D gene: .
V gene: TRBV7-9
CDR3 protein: CASRGQLEETQYF

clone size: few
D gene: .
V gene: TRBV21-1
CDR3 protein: CASSKEQKKDNSLLHF

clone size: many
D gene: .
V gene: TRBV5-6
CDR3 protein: CASSFGVYQETQYF

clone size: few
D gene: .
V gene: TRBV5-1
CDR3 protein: CASSSSSGETQYF